This TCR beta chain is drawn from a study of cytomegalovirus exposure and HLA in healthy donors. Study at large: The early release's HLA-typed donors yielded some 85 million unique TCRs.

With regard to this clone: What it binds is unknown.

Broader study findings: In an earlier analysis, productive rearrangement rates for most beta V segments clustered near 87% or 30%.

Germline lookup yields CDR1 MNHEY and CDR2 SVGAGI. CDR3 length: 15 residues. Trimming took off 0 bases at V and 9 bases at J, with 12 bases between the two ends. The PCR used 60 Vbeta and 13 Jbeta primers. Generated by immunoSEQ multiplex PCR, the TCRdb table keeps only in-frame clones and is missing some. This table has over 55,000 clones, 70% appearing once. The chain links TRBV6-5 to TRBJ1-6; the D gene is possibly TRBD1 (5 bases). This receptor was taken from a woman aged 45-59 years in good health and CMV-seropositive. Sequencing was done on a sample of PBMCs. CDR3 bases: TGTGCCAGCAGTTACTCCAGGGATATGAGTTCACCCCTCCACTTT. Protein: CASSYSRDMSSPLHF.